A selection of T cell receptor beta chains follows, all from one sample in a study of spatial heterogeneity in lung cancer. From the 5' RACE reads, TCRdb called clonotypes with MiXCR, one entry per CDR3 protein. This table holds 45,000 to 55,000 distinct CDR3 sequences, roughly 5.2% found once. The sample here was PBMCs, taken at surgery. All receptors derive from a male donor with early-stage non-small cell lung cancer. The CDR3 runs from the conserved cysteine through the conserved F or W. A D gene is named only where the DNA matches it firmly. Clone sizes are given selectively: once, few, many, or a class where the clone is expanded.

cdr3_nt	cdr3_aa	clone_size	v_call	d_call	j_call	cdr3_length
TGTGCCAGCAGTTTAAGGGCAGGGGATCAGCCCCAGCATTTT	CASSLRAGDQPQHF	many	TRBV28	.	TRBJ1-5	14
TGTGCCAGCAGTTTTTCACAGGGCACTGAAGCTTTCTTT	CASSFSQGTEAFF	many	TRBV12-3/TRBV12-4	.	TRBJ1-1	13
TGTGCCAGTAGTGGCAGGGGTTACTACAATGAGCAGTTCTTC	CASSGRGYYNEQFF	many	TRBV19	.	TRBJ2-1	14
TGCAGCGTTGAAGACAGGGGCAATGCCTACGAGCAGTACTTC	CSVEDRGNAYEQYF	many	TRBV29-1	.	TRBJ2-7	14
TGCAGTGCTAGAGATAGGGGGAGAGGCCAAGAGACCCAGTACTTC	CSARDRGRGQETQYF	many	TRBV20-1	.	TRBJ2-5	15
TGTGCCAGCAGTTTTGGCTGGCAGGGGACATACGAGCAGTACTTC	CASSFGWQGTYEQYF	many	TRBV28	.	TRBJ2-7	15
TGTGCCAGCAGCCCGGGCCGCCTCGATACGCAGTATTTT	CASSPGRLDTQYF	many	TRBV11-3	.	TRBJ2-3	13
TGCGCCAGCAGCCAACTTGGACTAGCGGGAGATACGCAGTATTTT	CASSQLGLAGDTQYF	medium-sized	TRBV4-1	TRBD2	TRBJ2-3	15
TGTGCCAGTAGTATACTAGCGGGTTTTTCCTACGAGCAGTACTTC	CASSILAGFSYEQYF	many	TRBV19	TRBD2	TRBJ2-7	15
TGTGCCAGCAGCCAAGATCGGGACAGGTTTAGCTACGAGCAGTACTTC	CASSQDRDRFSYEQYF	many	TRBV4-2	TRBD1	TRBJ2-7	16
TGTGCCAGCACCAGGAGGGGAGGAAATCAGCCCCAGCATTTT	CASTRRGGNQPQHF	many	TRBV7-2	.	TRBJ1-5	14
TGTGCCAGCAGTGGGGCTAGCGGTTCCTACAATGAGCAGTTCTTC	CASSGASGSYNEQFF	many	TRBV28	TRBD2	TRBJ2-1	15
TGTGCCAGCAGCTTGGCCATCGGTGCATTGGGGGGTAGCACAGATACGCAGTATTTT	CASSLAIGALGGSTDTQYF	many	TRBV5-4	.	TRBJ2-3	19
TGCAGTGCTAGCAGAGAGGGCGACGGTGAGCAGTTCTTC	CSASREGDGEQFF	few	TRBV20-1	.	TRBJ2-1	13
TGCAGCGTTGAAGAGGCGGTTTTAGATACGCAGTATTTT	CSVEEAVLDTQYF	many	TRBV29-1	.	TRBJ2-3	13
TGTGCCAGCAGTGGGCAGGGACGTAATGAAGCTTTCTTT	CASSGQGRNEAFF	many	TRBV25-1	.	TRBJ1-1	13
TGTGCCTCCTCACAGGGGGGACTCCAAGAGACCCAGTACTTC	CASSQGGLQETQYF	many	TRBV6-6	TRBD1	TRBJ2-5	14
TGTGCCAGCAGTTACTCAGGGAGAAGGACCGGGGAGCTGTTTTTT	CASSYSGRRTGELFF	many	TRBV6-6	.	TRBJ2-2	15
TGTGCCAGCAGCTTAGGGGGGACAACGTCCTACGAGCAGTACTTC	CASSLGGTTSYEQYF	.	TRBV7-2	.	TRBJ2-7	15
TGTGCCAGCAGTCTAGCGGGAGCGCCCTACAATGAGCAGTTCTTC	CASSLAGAPYNEQFF	few	TRBV28	TRBD2	TRBJ2-1	15